The next 15 T cell receptor beta chains were all read from a single sample in a study of response to subunit inactivated influenza vaccine (dated by TCRdb to the late 2010s). The library was made by RT-PCR. Reads for this sample came from an Illumina HiSeq 2500. The raw public reads went through TCRdb reprocessing: fastp at Q25, MiXCR clone calling, in-frame beta chains kept. A single entry per CDR3 protein holds the most common genes and DNA from its merged rows. The sample has 500,000 or so distinct CDR3 sequences on record, about 15% of them singletons. Of the sample, 3% to 3.5% falls within the top ten clones. Specimen: CD4+ T cells sorted from PBMCs, collected around 25 months after vaccination. These receptors were collected from a man aged 45 to 75 who received an inactivated influenza vaccine. Donor details come from another sample of the same person, matched by shared clones.

This clonotype has at least ten counts. The genes are TRBV10-2 and TRBJ2-7; D is possibly TRBD2 (7 bases). Trimming took 8 bases from V and 4 from J, leaving 15 bases between them. The CDR3 totals 13 residues. CDR1 and CDR2 from the germline V gene are WSHSY and SAAADI. DNA of the CDR3: TGCGCCAGCGGGAGGGACATAATTTACGAGCAGTACTTC. Translated, it gives CASGRDIIYEQYF.

This clonotype was picked up a small number of times. The chain uses TRBV4-3 and TRBJ1-2; the D is unclear. The V gene's germline CDR1 is LGHNA and CDR2 YSLEER. V lost 5 bases, J lost 8 bases, and 12 bases lay in between. The length of the CDR3 is 12 residues. In nucleotides, the CDR3 is TGCGCCAGCAGCACCCGACCGGGAGGCTACACCTTC. Protein sequence: CASSTRPGGYTF.

This clonotype turned up a few times. This chain connects TRBV7-2 to TRBJ2-7, with D perhaps matching TRBD2 (5 bases). Germline V gene data show CDR1 as SGHTA and CDR2 as FQGNSA. The ends were cut back, 4 bases at V and 3 bases at J, with 13 bases in the middle. The CDR3 is made up of 14 amino acids. The DNA of the CDR3 is TGTGCCAGCAGCTCAAGACTATTGAGCTACGAGCAGTACTTC. Its protein is CASSSRLLSYEQYF.

The V gene is TRBV7-2, the J gene TRBJ1-4, with 7 positions matching TRBD1. Trimming cost V 2 bases and J 13 bases; bases outside gene matches: 4. The CDR3 runs 12 residues. Per germline, CDR1 SGHTA and CDR2 FQGNSA. The CDR3 loop is CASSLYRGVLFF. As DNA, the CDR3 is TGTGCCAGCAGCTTATACAGGGGTGTACTGTTTTTT.

This clonotype has at least ten counts. The CDR3 coding sequence is TGCAGCGTGGGGAACGGGGATGAGCAGTTCTTC. It encodes CSVGNGDEQFF. The genes are TRBV29-1 and TRBJ2-1; perhaps TRBD2 as D (5 bases). Germline-derived CDR1 and CDR2 are SQVTM and ANQGSEA. The length of the CDR3 is 11 residues. V gave up 6 bases and J gave up 8 bases, with 11 bases separating them.

The rearrangement uses TRBV5-6 and TRBJ2-1; weak D call: TRBD1 (6 bases). Germline assignment: CDR1 SGHDT and CDR2 YYEEEE. V was trimmed by 5 bases and J by 6 bases, leaving 15 bases between them. The CDR3 sequence is 14 residues long. CDR3 sequence: CASSWDTGRNEQFF. As DNA, the CDR3 is TGTGCCAGCAGTTGGGACACCGGACGCAATGAGCAGTTCTTC.

The genes are TRBV7-6 and TRBJ1-1, with D possibly TRBD1 on 5 matching bases. V shed 4 bases and J shed 5 bases, with 14 bases lying between them. This CDR3 region has 14 residues. Germline CDR1 SGHVS, CDR2 FNYEAQ. CDR3 loop: CASSSMATGTEAFF. For the CDR3, the DNA is TGTGCCAGCAGCTCCATGGCAACAGGAACTGAAGCTTTCTTT. The full variable domain, its missing parts supplied by reference TRBV7-6 and TRBJ1-1, is GAGVSQSPRYKVTKRGQDVALRCDPISGHVSLYWYRQALGQGPEFLTYFNYEAQQDKSGLPNDRFSAERPEGSISTLTIQRTEQRDSAMYRCASSSMATGTEAFFGQGTRLTVV.

This clonotype was seen more than once but under ten times. The chain combines TRBV7-2 with TRBJ2-4, with D unclear. This CDR3 comprises 16 residues. V was clipped by 5 bases and J by 3 bases, with 17 bases between them. Germline CDR1 is SGHTA and CDR2 is FQGNSA. Here the CDR3 DNA reads TGTGCCAGCAGCAAAGCCATCCTGGGCATCAAAAACATTCAGTACTTC. This codes for CASSKAILGIKNIQYF. The full variable domain, with the rest looked up from reference TRBV7-2 and TRBJ2-4, is GAGVSQSPSNKVTEKGKDVELRCDPISGHTALYWYRQSLGQGLEFLIYFQGNSAPDKSGLPSDRFSAERTGGSVSTLTIQRTQQEDSAVYLCASSKAILGIKNIQYFGAGTRLSVL.

This clonotype was observed a few times. V and J are TRBV7-6 and TRBJ1-4; D not resolved. Trimming took 3 bases from V and 7 from J, leaving 15 bases between them. CDR1 is SGHVS, CDR2 FNYEAQ, per germline. The CDR3 totals 15 residues. The CDR3 nucleotides read TGTGCCAGCAGCTTTACTTTGGCAGCAACTGAAAAACTGTTTTTT. It specifies CASSFTLAATEKLFF.

Note on this clonotype: Mismatch with germline at one junction end may stem from a read error. This CDR3 is CPSSFIRGREAFF. The CDR3 DNA is TGTCCCAGCAGTTTTATCAGGGGCCGTGAAGCTTTCTTT. The chain joins TRBV28 to TRBJ1-1; D is perhaps TRBD1 (6 bases). The CDR3 covers 13 residues. The germline V gene has CDR1 MDHEN and CDR2 SYDVKM.

The sample holds a few counts of this clonotype. The chain uses TRBV15 and TRBJ1-3; 9 nucleotides line up with TRBD1. Germline CDR1 is LNHNV and CDR2 is YYDKDF (reference sequence). The J segment lost 0 bases and the V segment lost 5 bases, leaving 5 bases of the junction unmatched. This CDR3 spans 16 amino acids. CDR3 loop: CATSGRTGDSGNTIYF. In DNA, the CDR3 is TGTGCCACCAGCGGAAGGACAGGGGACTCTGGAAACACCATATATTTT.

This clonotype has just a few counts. The CDR3 region has the DNA TGTGCCAGCAGCTTGTTCGCTAGCGTAGACACAGATACGCAGTATTTT. This translates into CASSLFASVDTDTQYF. The chain recombines TRBV5-5 with TRBJ2-3; D possibly corresponds to TRBD2 (6 bases). Trimming shortened V by 1 base and J by 2 bases, and 14 bases separated the two germline ends. CDR3 length: 16 residues. Per the germline V gene, CDR1 is SGHKS and CDR2 is YYEKEE (reference sequence).

The table lists this clonotype with a few counts. This rearrangement joins TRBV29-1 to TRBJ2-4; TRBD1 matches 7 bases. V shed 0 bases and J 7 bases; nucleotides not matched to a gene: 9. The length of the CDR3 is 15 residues. Germline V gene data show CDR1 as SQVTM and CDR2 as ANQGSEA. The CDR3 loop reads CSVEELQGIRNIQYF. In DNA form, the CDR3 reads TGCAGCGTTGAAGAGCTACAGGGGATTAGGAACATTCAGTACTTC.

In its sample, this clonotype was seen many times. The chain has TRBV18 and TRBJ2-2, with D possibly being TRBD2 (5 bases). CDR1 is KGHSH and CDR2 is LQKENI in the germline V gene. CDR3 length: 14 amino acids. The germline V and J ends were trimmed by 3 bases and 2 bases, with 7 bases remaining between them. CDR3: CASSPTGNTGELFF. The CDR3 DNA reads as TGTGCCAGCTCACCGACGGGAAACACCGGGGAGCTGTTTTTT.

The rearrangement joins TRBV20-1 to TRBJ2-5, with 7 nucleotides matching TRBD2. There are 12 residues in the CDR3. Losses at the gene ends were 5 bases for V and 2 bases for J; bases not matched to a gene: 2. The germline V gene encodes CDR1 DFQATT and CDR2 SNEGSKA (reference sequence). CDR3 protein: CSAWGLQETQYF. The CDR3 DNA reads TGCAGTGCTTGGGGACTACAAGAGACCCAGTACTTC.